This TCR beta chain was identified during a study of cytomegalovirus exposure and HLA in healthy donors. In the PCR, 60 Vbeta and 13 Jbeta primers were used. Assay: immunoSEQ multiplex PCR; the TCRdb copy retains only in-frame clones and omits some. Counted here are 70,000 to 95,000 clones, about 75% occurring once; the ten biggest clones make up around 2%. From germline, CDR1 is SNHLY and CDR2 FYNNEI. J gave up 4 bases and V 6 bases, and 10 bases lay outside the gene matches. This CDR3 spans 15 amino acids. This clone was found once. V is TRBV2 and J is TRBJ1-1; TRBD1 aligns across 8 bases. This clonotype originated in a man aged 40-50 years in good health and CMV-seronegative. Material for sequencing was PBMCs. The CDR3 loop reads CASSVPEQGGTEAFF. CDR3 bases: TGTGCCAGCAGCGTACCCGAACAGGGGGGCACTGAAGCTTTCTTT.